Listed here are 22 T cell receptor beta chains from one sample, sequenced in a study of blood T cell repertoires in COVID-19. Only in-frame clones appear in the TCRdb table, and some are missing; sequencing was by immunoSEQ multiplex PCR. This sample has roughly 210,000 clones; around four fifths occur once, and the top ten carry 8% to 11%. Sequenced sample: peripheral blood. The receptors come from a woman of 80 years or more with COVID-19, enrolled during active disease.

Here the CDR3 reads CASSQEGLAKSPDTQYF. CDR3 bases: TGTGCCAGCAGCCAAGAGGGACTAGCGAAATCCCCAGATACGCAGTATTTT. V usage is TRBV14 and J usage is TRBJ2-3, with 10 bases identical to TRBD2. Germline V gene sequence: CDR1 SGHDN, CDR2 FVKESK. The ends lost 0 bases at V and 4 bases at J; junction bases unmatched: 7. CDR3 length: 17 amino acids.

The J gene is TRBJ2-7, the V gene TRBV2; 8 nucleotides agree with TRBD2. This CDR3 region has 13 residues. V lost 7 bases to trimming and J lost 1 base; unmatched junction nucleotides: 3. Germline loops: CDR1 SNHLY, CDR2 FYNNEI. CDR3 amino acids: CASKAGGSYEQYV. Here the CDR3 DNA reads TGTGCCAGCAAGGCGGGGGGATCCTACGAGCAGTACGTC.

This clone was recorded a few times. The CDR3 here is CATSDSGLAGSSYNEQFF. The CDR3 DNA reads as TGTGCCACCAGTGATTCGGGACTAGCGGGGAGCTCCTACAATGAGCAGTTCTTC. The chain is built from TRBV24-1 and TRBJ2-1, with TRBD2 matching 13 bases. The CDR3 runs 18 residues. CDR1 KGHDR and CDR2 SFDVKD come from the germline V gene. V lost 2 bases, J lost 0 bases, and 3 bases stayed unmatched.

Here the CDR3 reads CATSVVYTGGYNEQFF. The CDR3 DNA reads TGTGCCACCAGTGTAGTGTACACGGGGGGCTACAATGAGCAGTTCTTC. V usage is TRBV24-1 and J usage is TRBJ2-1; 7 nucleotides align to TRBD2. V was pared by 5 bases and J by 3 bases, with 9 bases of the junction left unmatched. The CDR3 is made up of 16 amino acids. Germline loops: CDR1 KGHDR, CDR2 SFDVKD.

The rearrangement uses TRBV6-2 or TRBV6-3 and TRBJ1-5; the D is unclear. The CDR3 consists of 14 residues. The germline CDR1 and CDR2 sequences are MNHEY and SVGEGT. V shed 5 bases and J shed 6 bases, with 14 bases lying between them. The CDR3 loop reads CASSIMNVGQPQHF. In DNA, the CDR3 is TGTGCCAGCAGTATCATGAATGTCGGTCAGCCCCAGCATTTT.

This rearrangement joins TRBV4-1 to TRBJ1-6; possible D gene TRBD1, 5 bases. The CDR3 extends over 15 amino acids. Germline CDR1 and CDR2: MGHRA and YSYEKL. The V gene lost 4 bases and the J gene lost 5 bases, with 12 bases spanning the gap. The CDR3 DNA sequence: TGCGCCAGCAGCCTCCTGACAGAAAATAATTCACCCCTCCACTTT. Its protein product is CASSLLTENNSPLHF.

In this sample, this clone turned up once. The chain recombines TRBV7-9 with TRBJ1-1; 8 bases agree with TRBD1. V was clipped by 7 bases and J by 6 bases; unmatched bases: 13. The germline CDR1 and CDR2 sequences are SEHNR and FQNEAQ (reference sequence). The CDR3 extends over 15 amino acids. The CDR3 DNA follows: TGTGCCAGCACCCTTTCAGGGGGCTCTGGTGCTGAAGCTTTCTTT. Translation gives CASTLSGGSGAEAFF. Full variable domain (missing parts from reference TRBV7-9 and TRBJ1-1): DTGVSQNPRHKITKRGQNVTFRCDPISEHNRLYWYRQTLGQGPEFLTYFQNEAQLEKSRLLSDRFSAERPKGSFSTLEIQRTEQGDSAMYLCASTLSGGSGAEAFFGQGTRLTVV.

V gene TRBV10-2 combines with J gene TRBJ2-7, with 8 positions matching TRBD1. J lost 0 bases, V lost 7 bases, and 8 bases had no gene match. The germline CDR1 and CDR2 sequences are WSHSY and SAAADI. There are 15 residues in the CDR3. CDR3 bases: TGCGCCAGCATTGGACAGGGATTGAGCTCCTACGAGCAGTACGTC. Its translation is CASIGQGLSSYEQYV.

This chain connects TRBV18 to TRBJ1-2; D is ambiguous. CDR3 length: 15 residues. Germline loops: CDR1 KGHSH, CDR2 LQKENI. Trimming cost V 3 bases and J 4 bases, with 15 bases left between them. The CDR3 region is CASSPIAAEAYGYTF. The DNA of the CDR3 is TGTGCCAGCTCACCGATAGCAGCAGAAGCCTATGGCTACACCTTC.

The V gene is TRBV9, the J gene TRBJ1-1; D is ambiguous. Between the trimmed V and J ends, which lost 4 bases and 0 bases, there was a span of 13 bases. Germline lookup yields CDR1 SGDLS and CDR2 YYNGEE. The CDR3 has 15 residues. In DNA form, the CDR3 reads TGTGCCAGCAGCCCAACTAGTGGGTTGAACACTGAAGCTTTCTTT. Translated, it gives CASSPTSGLNTEAFF.

The genes are TRBV7-9 and TRBJ1-5; no clear D. Trimming removed 0 bases at V and 9 bases at J, with 6 bases between. Germline V lookup: CDR1 SEHNR, CDR2 FQNEAQ (reference sequence). The CDR3 length is 12 residues. In DNA form, the CDR3 reads TGTGCCAGCAGCTTAGCGGGAGGGCCCCAGCATTTT. Protein: CASSLAGGPQHF. The full variable domain, with the rest looked up from reference TRBV7-9 and TRBJ1-5, is DTGVSQNPRHKITKRGQNVTFRCDPISEHNRLYWYRQTLGQGPEFLTYFQNEAQLEKSRLLSDRFSAERPKGSFSTLEIQRTEQGDSAMYLCASSLAGGPQHFGDGTRLSIL.

The genes are TRBV3-1 (or the pseudogene TRBV3-2) and TRBJ1-6; D is uncertain. The CDR3 totals 16 residues. Trimming removed 1 base at V and 9 bases at J, with 16 bases between. Looked up from germline, CDR1 is LGHDT and CDR2 is YNNKEL (reference sequence). The chain's CDR3 is CASSQGDRVNGSPLHF. The CDR3 bases are TGTGCCAGCAGCCAAGGTGATCGGGTAAACGGTTCACCCCTCCACTTT.

V and J are TRBV10-3 and TRBJ2-5, with 9 bases lining up with TRBD1. J gave up 7 bases and V 4 bases, and 7 bases lay outside the gene matches. Germline values: CDR1 ENHRY, CDR2 SYGVKD. This CDR3 spans 14 amino acids. The CDR3 sequence is CAISGQGDGGTQYF. The DNA for the CDR3 is TGTGCCATCAGTGGACAGGGGGACGGGGGGACCCAGTACTTC.

The chain employs TRBV6-6 and TRBJ1-6; no clear D. Trimming shortened V by 6 bases and J by 7 bases, and 10 bases separated the two germline ends. Germline V lookup: CDR1 MNHNY, CDR2 SVGAGI (reference sequence). The CDR3 length is 13 residues. CDR3 residues: CASSQVENSPLHF. The CDR3 coding sequence is TGTGCCAGCAGCCAGGTCGAAAATTCACCCCTCCACTTT.

The genes are TRBV4-2 and TRBJ2-3; 9 nucleotides align to TRBD2. The CDR3 contains 15 residues. CDR1 and CDR2 (germline): LGHNA, YNFKEQ. The V segment lost 4 bases and the J segment 2 bases; nucleotides outside the gene matches: 4. The CDR3 DNA reads as TGTGCCAGCAGCCGAGCTAGCGGGGACACAGATACGCAGTATTTT. Its protein is CASSRASGDTDTQYF.

The J gene is TRBJ1-4, the V gene TRBV7-8; no clear D. This CDR3 contains 16 residues. CDR1 and CDR2 from the germline V gene are SGHVS and FQNEAQ. Trimming took off 2 bases at V and 0 bases at J, with 10 bases between the two ends. The CDR3 DNA follows: TGTGCCAGCAGCTTATCGGTCGGAGCAACTAATGAAAAACTGTTTTTT. Residues: CASSLSVGATNEKLFF.

This clone has a single count. The gene calls are TRBV5-1 and TRBJ2-7, with 7 nucleotides matching TRBD1. The CDR3 loop spans 14 amino acids. The V gene end was trimmed by 4 bases and the J gene end by 5 bases; junction bases not matched to a gene: 9. Germline V gene sequence: CDR1 SGHRS, CDR2 YFSETQ. CDR3 in amino acids: CASSRRQGWNEQYF. The DNA for the CDR3 is TGCGCCAGCAGCCGAAGACAGGGCTGGAACGAGCAGTACTTC.

This sequence joins TRBV28 and TRBJ1-2, with D unclear. The CDR3 totals 12 residues. Per germline, CDR1 MDHEN and CDR2 SYDVKM. V lost 3 bases and J lost 8, with 10 bases in between. CDR3 region: CASSLPARGYTF. CDR3 coding DNA: TGTGCCAGCAGTTTGCCGGCGAGGGGCTACACCTTC.

This chain links TRBV19 with TRBJ1-1; no firm D call. The V end lost 4 bases, the J end lost 5 bases, and 5 bases lay between the germline ends. The V gene's germline CDR1 is LNHDA and CDR2 SQIVND (reference sequence). The CDR3 has 11 amino acids. For the CDR3, the DNA is TGTGCCAGTAGTACGGGGACTGAAGCTTTCTTT. It encodes CASSTGTEAFF.

The V call is TRBV5-1, the J call TRBJ2-5; the match to TRBD2 covers 7 bases. The CDR3 runs 15 residues. V shed 0 bases and J 5 bases; nucleotides not matched to a gene: 7. The germline V gene has CDR1 SGHRS and CDR2 YFSETQ. The CDR3 sequence is CASSLDQRGWETQYF. The CDR3, as DNA: TGCGCCAGCAGCTTGGATCAGCGGGGCTGGGAGACCCAGTACTTC.

This CDR3 is CASSDAGEFQFF. As DNA, the CDR3 is TGTGCCAGCAGTGATGCGGGGGAGTTTCAGTTCTTC. The J gene is TRBJ2-1, the V gene TRBV6-2 or TRBV6-3, with 7 bases matching TRBD2. Germline CDR1 is MNHEY and CDR2 is SVGEGT. Unmatched junction bases numbered 8, after V lost 5 bases and J lost 13 bases. This CDR3 comprises 12 residues.

This chain uses TRBV6-4 with TRBJ1-5, with TRBD1 as a possible D gene (5 bases). Trimming shortened V by 4 bases and J by 0 bases, and 16 bases separated the two germline ends. The CDR3 consists of 17 residues. Germline lookup yields CDR1 MRHNA and CDR2 SNTAGT. CDR3 in amino acids: CASSVEGPPYSNQPQHF. CDR3 coding DNA: TGTGCCAGCAGTGTGGAGGGACCGCCTTATAGCAATCAGCCCCAGCATTTT.